This is a list of T cell receptor beta chains from one sample in a study of human T cells and chemical hapten exposure. TCRdb passed the RACE reads through MiXCR, listing each CDR3 protein once. Here the sample spans about 100,000 distinct CDR3 sequences, approximately 10% being singletons. Sequencing was performed on whole blood, taken in connection with sensitization to the hapten diphenylcyclopropenone (DPC). These receptors were obtained from a woman between 40 and 55 years old with alopecia areata. Some clones in this sample may be carry-over from other donors' samples. Each CDR3 is given with its conserved first and last residue. Fields, in order: V gene, clone size, J gene, CDR3 protein. Part of the rows lack a size; the others show once, few, many or a class for expanded clones.

>TRBV30|few|TRBJ1-4
CAYRPGMPNEKLFF
>TRBV5-4|few|TRBJ1-5
CASSLGTGLNQPQHF
>TRBV6-2/TRBV6-3|.|TRBJ2-2
CASSSRATGELFF
>TRBV10-3|few|TRBJ2-3
CAIKGLADGKYSTDTQYF
>TRBV18|many|TRBJ1-5
CASSPGVGNQPQHF
>TRBV6-5|few|TRBJ2-5
CASTQFGTIQETQYF
>TRBV19|many|TRBJ2-1
CASSIPSSLPGLAGNNEQFF
>TRBV7-3|.|TRBJ2-2
CASSSFRDGELFF
>TRBV6-2/TRBV6-3|few|TRBJ2-5
CASSSSRDRAVGRETQYF
>TRBV18|many|TRBJ1-1
CASSPPRGITEAFF
>TRBV7-9|few|TRBJ1-1
CASNWGGTTEAFF
>TRBV29-1|few|TRBJ2-7
CSVGLGGNEQYF
>TRBV19|few|TRBJ2-7
CASSITGPGHEQYF
>TRBV11-2|.|TRBJ2-5
CASSSIAETQYF
>TRBV5-6|.|TRBJ2-1
CASSLGHYYNEQFF
>TRBV7-9|.|TRBJ1-5
CASSRFLPGALSGQPQHF
>TRBV18|.|TRBJ2-1
CASSPSGNEQFF
>TRBV27|.|TRBJ1-2
CASSLSGRQYGYTF
>TRBV10-3|.|TRBJ1-2
CAISDRSKQTNYGYTF
>TRBV7-2|.|TRBJ2-7
CASSLVPQSAGEQYF
>TRBV29-1|many|TRBJ1-1
CSVQFRGGASNTEAFF
>TRBV6-5|many|TRBJ2-5
CASSYSGKAGKETQYF
>TRBV11-2|medium-sized|TRBJ2-1
CASNPHPGLADNEQFF
>TRBV25-1|many|TRBJ2-7
CASSNRGEQYF
>TRBV19|many|TRBJ1-2
CASTLGAVANYGYTF
>TRBV11-2|many|TRBJ2-7
CASSLSPRLQYEQYF
>TRBV4-2|few|TRBJ2-7
CASSQDSGDRSEQYF
>TRBV3-1|few|TRBJ2-7
CASSQDRGLFFPEQYF
>TRBV20-1|many|TRBJ1-6
CSARHRDRLNSPLHF
>TRBV25-1|.|TRBJ2-7
CASTPGQMGYEQYF
>TRBV6-5|.|TRBJ2-2
CASRRSGAGSNTGELFF
>TRBV7-2|many|TRBJ1-1
CASSLALRGTTEAFF
>TRBV29-1|.|TRBJ2-4
CSVHSRDRGTLAKNIQYF
>TRBV6-6|.|TRBJ2-3
CISSLSGLADTQYF
>TRBV20-1|many|TRBJ2-5
CSARDYGGFTNQETQYF
>TRBV7-8|.|TRBJ2-3
CASNPGDTQYF
>TRBV16|.|TRBJ1-1
CASTTTGNTEAFF
>TRBV12-3/TRBV12-4|.|TRBJ2-1
CASSLWRRDVPSYNEQFF
>TRBV7-2|many|TRBJ1-1
CASSLEGGAWDRAFF
>TRBV3-1|.|TRBJ2-2
CASSPGDRGTGELFF
>TRBV7-2|many|TRBJ2-1
CASSWKREYNEQFF
>TRBV7-2|few|TRBJ2-7
CASSFGQGLYEQYF
>TRBV4-3|many|TRBJ2-1
CASSQEPGWDEQFF
>TRBV28|.|TRBJ2-7
CASSLFGVSYEQYF
>TRBV6-1|.|TRBJ1-1
CASSVNTEAFF
>TRBV15|.|TRBJ1-1
CATSRARVNTEAFF
>TRBV12-5|once|TRBJ1-1
CARGLFLNTEAFF
>TRBV3-1|.|TRBJ2-5
CASSQVDYPQETQYF
>TRBV3-1|.|TRBJ2-2
CASSQKATGTPNTGELFF
>TRBV29-1|.|TRBJ2-7
CSVKREGPYEQYF